The 32 T cell receptor beta chains below come from one sample, sequenced in a study of blood T cell repertoires in COVID-19. Clones were read by immunoSEQ multiplex PCR, and TCRdb kept only the in-frame ones, dropping some. The table lists tens of thousands of clones, 90% to 95% of them singletons, with about 3% in the top ten. Specimen: peripheral blood. Every receptor here comes from a human donor in a cohort sampled during active COVID-19.

The chain recombines TRBV5-4 with TRBJ1-3; no clear D. Trimming took 0 bases from V and 0 from J, leaving 7 bases between them. This CDR3 spans 15 amino acids. From germline, CDR1 is SGHNT and CDR2 YYREEE (reference sequence). CDR3 protein: CASSLDSLSGNTIYF. The CDR3 nucleotides are TGTGCCAGCAGCTTGGACAGCCTCTCTGGAAACACCATATATTTT.

The V call is TRBV28, the J call TRBJ1-4; no clear D. Deletions cut 8 bases from V and 5 bases from J, with 15 bases between. This CDR3 spans 14 amino acids. The germline CDR1 and CDR2 sequences are MDHEN and SYDVKM. The DNA of the CDR3 is TGTGCCAGCTTCGGTTACAGCCCCAATGAAAAACTGTTTTTT. Its translation is CASFGYSPNEKLFF.

The CDR3 DNA sequence: TGTGCCATCAGTTCCAGGACAGGGGAGTACGAGCAGTACTTC. Protein product: CAISSRTGEYEQYF. The chain employs TRBV10-3 and TRBJ2-7; TRBD1 agrees at 9 bases. The J segment lost 4 bases and the V segment lost 5 bases, leaving 6 bases of the junction unmatched. This CDR3 comprises 14 residues. Per the germline V gene, CDR1 is ENHRY and CDR2 is SYGVKD.

The rearrangement joins TRBV2 to TRBJ2-5, with 10 nucleotides matching TRBD1. V lost 6 bases, J lost 1 base, and 5 bases stayed unmatched. This CDR3 contains 15 residues. Germline-derived CDR1 and CDR2 are SNHLY and FYNNEI. In DNA form, the CDR3 reads TGTGCCAGCAGCCAGGACAGGGGGAGCCAAGAGACCCAGTACTTC. Translated: CASSQDRGSQETQYF.

The V and J genes are TRBV7-2 and TRBJ1-5; TRBD1 might be the D (5 bases). Trimming shortened V by 1 base and J by 4 bases, and 8 bases separated the two germline ends. CDR3 length: 14 residues. Germline V gives CDR1 SGHTA, CDR2 FQGNSA. Written as DNA, the CDR3 is TGTGCCAGCAGCTTAGAGGCAGGGAATCAGCCCCAGCATTTT. It encodes CASSLEAGNQPQHF.

This chain uses TRBV20-1 with TRBJ2-3; D remains ambiguous. The CDR3 has 13 amino acids. V lost 3 bases to trimming and J lost 2 bases, with 9 bases between them. Germline loops: CDR1 DFQATT, CDR2 SNEGSKA (reference sequence). The CDR3 DNA follows: TGCAGTGCTAGTTACAGATTCACAGATACGCAGTATTTT. The encoded protein is CSASYRFTDTQYF.

CDR3 protein: CASSPMKQGGETEAFF. The CDR3 bases are TGTGCCAGCTCACCGATGAAGCAGGGAGGAGAGACTGAAGCTTTCTTT. V gene TRBV18 combines with J gene TRBJ1-1; D may be TRBD1 (5 bases). This CDR3 comprises 16 residues. Germline V CDR1 and CDR2: KGHSH, LQKENI. Trimming stripped 3 bases from V and 5 bases from J, with 19 bases between. Full variable domain (rest looked up from reference TRBV18 and TRBJ1-1): NAGVMQNPRHLVRRRGQEARLRCSPMKGHSHVYWYRQLPEEGLKFMVYLQKENIIDESGMPKERFSAEFPKEGPSILRIQQVVRGDSAAYFCASSPMKQGGETEAFFGQGTRLTVV.

The rearrangement links TRBV28 to TRBJ1-1; the D is unclear. Germline V gene sequence: CDR1 MDHEN, CDR2 SYDVKM. V was clipped by 2 bases and J by 0 bases, with 7 bases between them. This CDR3 has 14 amino acids. CDR3 nucleotide sequence: TGTGCCAGCAGTTTAGGCGGGATGAACACTGAAGCTTTCTTT. This gives the protein CASSLGGMNTEAFF. Variable domain in full (rest from reference TRBV28 and TRBJ1-1): DVKVTQSSRYLVKRTGEKVFLECVQDMDHENMFWYRQDPGLGLRLIYFSYDVKMKEKGDIPEGYSVSREKKERFSLILESASTNQTSMYLCASSLGGMNTEAFFGQGTRLTVV.

This clone was seen a handful of times. V gene TRBV7-8 combines with J gene TRBJ1-4, with a weak D call TRBD1 (5 bases). The CDR3 spans 14 residues. V lost 2 bases and J 4 bases, leaving 8 bases between the germline ends. Germline-derived CDR1 and CDR2 are SGHVS and FQNEAQ. The CDR3 sequence is CASSLTGDNEKLFF. CDR3 in DNA: TGTGCCAGCAGCTTAACAGGAGATAATGAAAAACTGTTTTTT.

V usage is TRBV29-1 and J usage is TRBJ1-4; D uncertain. The CDR3 has 14 residues. V lost 3 bases and J 4 bases, leaving 12 bases between the germline ends. Germline assignment: CDR1 SQVTM and CDR2 ANQGSEA. CDR3 protein: CSVEAGGYNEKLFF. CDR3 nucleotide sequence: TGCAGCGTTGAGGCGGGCGGCTATAATGAAAAACTGTTTTTT.

V gene TRBV6-5 combines with J gene TRBJ2-1; 7 bases are shared with TRBD1. V dropped 3 bases and J dropped 0; count of bases not matched to a gene: 2. CDR3 length equals 15 residues. CDR1 and CDR2 from the germline V gene are MNHEY and SVGAGI. CDR3 protein: CASSYYRGSYNEQFF. In DNA form, the CDR3 reads TGTGCCAGCAGTTATTACAGGGGCTCCTACAATGAGCAGTTCTTC.

The genes are TRBV27 and TRBJ2-1; TRBD2 matches 12 bases. CDR1 MNHEY and CDR2 SMNVEV come from the germline V gene (reference sequence). The CDR3 is 15 residues long. The junction had 5 bases not matched to a gene; V was cut back by 4 bases and J by 7 bases. The CDR3 DNA reads TGTGCCAGCAGTTGGGGGACTAGCGGGCTAAATGAGCAGTTCTTC. It specifies CASSWGTSGLNEQFF.

The CDR3 DNA reads as TGCAGCGTTGAAGTCAGGACCAAAAACATTCAGTACTTC. Translation gives CSVEVRTKNIQYF. The chain combines TRBV29-1 with TRBJ2-4; no firm D call. This CDR3 has 13 residues. In germline, CDR1 is SQVTM, CDR2 ANQGSEA. Trimming shortened V by 1 base and J by 2 bases, and 6 bases separated the two germline ends. The entire variable domain, with the rest obtained from reference TRBV29-1 and TRBJ2-4, is as follows: SAVISQKPSRDICQRGTSLTIQCQVDSQVTMMFWYRQQPGQSLTLIATANQGSEATYESGFVIDKFPISRPNLTFSTLTVSNMSPEDSSIYLCSVEVRTKNIQYFGAGTRLSVL.

The CDR3 is CASSGTENEKLFF. Here the CDR3 DNA reads TGTGCCAGCAGCGGGACAGAGAATGAAAAACTGTTTTTT. The chain joins TRBV2 to TRBJ1-4, with TRBD1 matching over 7 bases. This CDR3 comprises 13 residues. V lost 6 bases and J lost 5; bases outside the gene matches: 3. Germline CDR1 and CDR2: SNHLY and FYNNEI.

The chain couples TRBV2 to TRBJ1-5, with D perhaps TRBD1 (5 bases). CDR3 length equals 13 residues. V was clipped by 6 bases and J by 0 bases, with 6 bases between them. CDR1 and CDR2 from the germline V gene are SNHLY and FYNNEI. DNA of the CDR3: TGTGCCAGCAGGACAGATAGCAATCAGCCCCAGCATTTT. Residues: CASRTDSNQPQHF. Full variable domain (remainder filled in from reference TRBV2 and TRBJ1-5): EPEVTQTPSHQVTQMGQEVILRCVPISNHLYFYWYRQILGQKVEFLVSFYNNEISEKSEIFDDQFSVERPDGSNFTLKIRSTKLEDSAMYFCASRTDSNQPQHFGDGTRLSIL.

The chain joins TRBV11-2 to TRBJ1-1, with a tentative D call TRBD1 (5 bases). This CDR3 spans 17 amino acids. V dropped 5 bases and J dropped 4 bases, with 23 bases sitting between them. Germline values: CDR1 SGHAT, CDR2 FQNNGV. CDR3 sequence: CASSLRGSPLIGTEAFF. Here the CDR3 DNA reads TGTGCCAGCAGCCTCCGGGGGTCGCCGCTTATCGGCACTGAAGCTTTCTTT.

The V call is TRBV24-1, the J call TRBJ2-7; the D gene is possibly TRBD2 (6 bases). The germline gives CDR1 KGHDR, CDR2 SFDVKD. This CDR3 contains 12 residues. Trimming stripped 9 bases from V and 7 bases from J, with 15 bases between. The CDR3 DNA reads as TGTGCCACCTCGGGGGACTCGGGGGAGCAGTACGTC. It translates to CATSGDSGEQYV.

The V and J genes are TRBV24-1 and TRBJ2-3, with 8 bases that match TRBD1. The J segment lost 6 bases and the V segment lost 3 bases, leaving 7 bases of the junction unmatched. From germline, CDR1 is KGHDR and CDR2 SFDVKD. CDR3 length equals 15 residues. The CDR3: CATSDLAQGVDTQYF. CDR3 nucleotide sequence: TGTGCCACCAGTGATCTCGCACAGGGGGTGGATACGCAGTATTTT.

The chain has TRBV30 and TRBJ1-6; D is undetermined. The CDR3 extends over 14 amino acids. V was pared by 4 bases and J by 5 bases, with 12 bases between. Germline lookup yields CDR1 GTSNPN and CDR2 SVGIG (reference sequence). The CDR3 region has the DNA TGTGCCTGGAATAGAGGGTGGGATAATTCACCCCTCCACTTT. It encodes CAWNRGWDNSPLHF.

The V gene is TRBV6-6, the J gene TRBJ1-1, with D maybe TRBD1 (6 bases). V lost 6 bases, J lost 7 bases, and 12 bases lay in between. The CDR3 has 12 residues. Germline assignment: CDR1 MNHNY and CDR2 SVGAGI (reference sequence). The CDR3 protein is CASSHLQGEAFF. Written as DNA, the CDR3 is TGTGCCAGCAGCCACCTACAGGGTGAAGCTTTCTTT.

This clone was counted once. The chain employs TRBV5-1 and TRBJ2-3; 16 nucleotides match TRBD2. V dropped 0 bases and J dropped 9; count of bases not matched to a gene: 4. Germline V lookup: CDR1 SGHRS, CDR2 YFSETQ. The CDR3 has 16 residues. CDR3 amino acids: CASSLESGLAGGTQYF. CDR3 sequence (DNA): TGCGCCAGCAGCTTGGAATCGGGACTAGCGGGAGGGACGCAGTATTTT.

This clone is a singleton in its sample. The chain is built from TRBV5-8 and TRBJ1-6; D not resolved. CDR3 length: 14 residues. Germline V gene lookup returns CDR1 SGHTS and CDR2 YDEGEE. Trimming removed 0 bases from V and 7 bases from J, with 8 bases in between. Here the CDR3 DNA reads TGTGCCAGCAGCTTGGCGTTGAGAAATTCACCCCTCCACTTT. It codes for CASSLALRNSPLHF.

V gene TRBV5-1 combines with J gene TRBJ2-7; D is possibly TRBD2 (5 bases). The CDR3 loop spans 14 amino acids. Per germline, CDR1 SGHRS and CDR2 YFSETQ. The V and J ends lost 9 bases and 1 base respectively, with 17 bases between them. DNA of the CDR3: TGCGCCAAACTCACGGGGAAATTTTCCTACGAGCAGTACGTC. Amino acid sequence: CAKLTGKFSYEQYV.

The rearrangement links TRBV15 to TRBJ1-3, with D tentatively TRBD1 (5 bases). This CDR3 spans 16 amino acids. Trimming shortened V by 3 bases and J by 1 base, and 13 bases separated the two germline ends. Looked up from germline, CDR1 is LNHNV and CDR2 is YYDKDF (reference sequence). The CDR3 protein is CATSSTGDLSGNTIYF. For the CDR3, the DNA is TGTGCCACCAGCAGCACAGGCGATTTATCTGGAAACACCATATATTTT. The complete variable domain, with remaining parts taken from reference TRBV15 and TRBJ1-3, reads DAMVIQNPRYQVTQFGKPVTLSCSQTLNHNVMYWYQQKSSQAPKLLFHYYDKDFNNEADTPDNFQSRRPNTSFCFLDIRSPGLGDTAMYLCATSSTGDLSGNTIYFGEGSWLTVV.

The V call is TRBV19, the J call TRBJ2-3, with TRBD2 matching 11 bases. The CDR3 contains 17 residues. Germline V gene data show CDR1 as LNHDA and CDR2 as SQIVND (reference sequence). The V and J ends lost 11 bases and 4 bases, in that order; junction bases with no gene match: 17. The CDR3 nucleotides are TGTGCCTCCCGGCTAGCGGGAGGAGATGGGGCCCCAGATACGCAGTATTTT. Residues: CASRLAGGDGAPDTQYF.

The V gene is TRBV21-1, the J gene TRBJ2-1; TRBD1, the table's D call, lacks a check against the DNA. TRBV21-1 is recorded as a pseudogene. The CDR3 length is 16 residues. CDR3 coding DNA: TGTGCCAGCAGCAAAGGGGGCATCTTCCTATACAATGAGCAGTTCTTC. This encodes CASSKGGIFLYNEQFF.

V and J are TRBV5-8 and TRBJ2-3, with a tentative D call TRBD1 (5 bases). CDR3 length equals 14 residues. V was pared by 4 bases and J by 1 base, with 10 bases between. Germline CDR1 and CDR2: SGHTS and YDEGEE. The CDR3 DNA reads TGTGCCAGCAGCCGGTTACAGGGCACAGATACGCAGTATTTT. It is translated as CASSRLQGTDTQYF.

This chain joins TRBV6-5 and TRBJ1-4; tentative D call: TRBD1 (6 bases). Germline CDR1 is MNHEY and CDR2 is SVGAGI. The V end lost 2 bases, the J end lost 3 bases, and 10 bases lay between the germline ends. This CDR3 region has 15 residues. The CDR3 DNA is TGTGCCAGCAGTTACCAAACAGGGCCTAATGAAAAACTGTTTTTT. Protein: CASSYQTGPNEKLFF.

The rearrangement uses TRBV5-6 and TRBJ1-4, with TRBD1 matching 7 bases. The length of the CDR3 is 16 residues. V trimming: 4 bases; J trimming: 0 bases; junction bases outside the gene matches: 6. Germline V gene lookup returns CDR1 SGHDT and CDR2 YYEEEE. Here the CDR3 DNA reads TGTGCCAGCAGCCTTCGACAGGGTGCAACTAATGAAAAACTGTTTTTT. This sequence encodes CASSLRQGATNEKLFF. The entire variable domain, with the rest obtained from reference TRBV5-6 and TRBJ1-4, is as follows: DAGVTQSPTHLIKTRGQQVTLRCSPKSGHDTVSWYQQALGQGPQFIFQYYEEEERQRGNFPDRFSGHQFPNYSSELNVNALLLGDSALYLCASSLRQGATNEKLFFGSGTQLSVL.

This clone has only one observation. The CDR3 reads CASSAPGIYGEQFF. The CDR3 DNA sequence: TGTGCCAGCAGCGCCCCGGGGATCTATGGAGAGCAGTTCTTC. This rearrangement joins TRBV9 to TRBJ2-1; D possibly corresponds to TRBD2 (5 bases). V shed 3 bases and J shed 10 bases, with 17 bases lying between them. From germline, CDR1 is SGDLS and CDR2 YYNGEE. CDR3 length: 14 residues.

The V call is TRBV3-1 (or the pseudogene TRBV3-2), the J call TRBJ2-3; possibly TRBD2 for D (6 bases). CDR1 is LGHDT, CDR2 YNNKEL, per germline (reference sequence). The CDR3 sequence is 15 residues long. V lost 1 base and J 4 bases, leaving 12 bases between the germline ends. In DNA form, the CDR3 reads TGTGCCAGCAGCCAAGGGACGGCGGGGCCAGATACGCAGTATTTT. Protein: CASSQGTAGPDTQYF.

The rearrangement joins TRBV29-1 to TRBJ1-1; D unresolved. The germline CDR1 and CDR2 sequences are SQVTM and ANQGSEA. The CDR3 consists of 16 residues. V lost 3 bases, J lost 0 bases, and 17 bases lay in between. CDR3 DNA: TGCAGCGTTGACGGCGGGGTTGGGTTGGTGAACACTGAAGCTTTCTTT. Translated, it gives CSVDGGVGLVNTEAFF.